This T cell receptor (beta chain) was identified in a study of shared clonotypes between healthy human individuals. Notes on the study in general: Estimated richness was generally greater in naive than memory subsets.

This CDR3 region has 13 residues. From germline, CDR1 is MDHEN and CDR2 SYDVKM. Deletions cut 7 bases from V and 5 bases from J, with 12 bases between. TCRdb keeps only in-frame clones here, not all; method: immunoSEQ multiplex PCR. The table records a few million clones, roughly 92% of them present only once. In regard to this clone: What it binds is unknown.

Sequencing was performed on naive CD4+ T cells from PBMCs. Sample subset: CD45RA+ positively selected. This receptor was identified in a man younger than 35 in good health. Some clones in this sample may be carry-over from other donors' samples. The rearrangement joins TRBV28 to TRBJ1-5; D call uncertain. CDR3 residues: CASKADHYQPQHF. The CDR3 nucleotides are TGTGCCAGCAAAGCAGACCACTATCAGCCCCAGCATTTT. The entire variable domain, with the rest obtained from reference TRBV28 and TRBJ1-5, is as follows: DVKVTQSSRYLVKRTGEKVFLECVQDMDHENMFWYRQDPGLGLRLIYFSYDVKMKEKGDIPEGYSVSREKKERFSLILESASTNQTSMYLCASKADHYQPQHFGDGTRLSIL.